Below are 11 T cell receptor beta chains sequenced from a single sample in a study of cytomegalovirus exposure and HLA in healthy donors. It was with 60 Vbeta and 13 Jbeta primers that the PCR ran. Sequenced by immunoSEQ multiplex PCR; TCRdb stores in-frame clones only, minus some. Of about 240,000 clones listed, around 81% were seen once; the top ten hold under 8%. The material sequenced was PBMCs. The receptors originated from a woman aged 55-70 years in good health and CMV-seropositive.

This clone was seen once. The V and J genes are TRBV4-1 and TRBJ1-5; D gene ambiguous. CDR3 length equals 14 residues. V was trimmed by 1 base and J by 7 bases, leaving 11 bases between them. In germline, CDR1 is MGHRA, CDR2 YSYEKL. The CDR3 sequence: CASSQVGRRQPQHF. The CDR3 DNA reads TGCGCCAGCAGCCAAGTGGGGAGGCGGCAGCCCCAGCATTTT.

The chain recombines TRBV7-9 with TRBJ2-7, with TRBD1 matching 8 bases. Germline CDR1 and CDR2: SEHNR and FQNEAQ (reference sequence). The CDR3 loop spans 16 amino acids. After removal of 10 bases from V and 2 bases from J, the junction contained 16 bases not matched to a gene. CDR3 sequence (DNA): TGTGCCACCCGAGCAGCCACAGCACAGGGGGCCTACGAGCAGTACTTC. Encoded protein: CATRAATAQGAYEQYF.

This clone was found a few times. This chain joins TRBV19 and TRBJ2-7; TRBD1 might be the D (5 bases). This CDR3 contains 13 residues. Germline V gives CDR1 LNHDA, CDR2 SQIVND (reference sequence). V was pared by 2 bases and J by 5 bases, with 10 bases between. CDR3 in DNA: TGTGCCAGTAGTATATCGACAGCGAACGAGCAGTACTTC. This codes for CASSISTANEQYF.

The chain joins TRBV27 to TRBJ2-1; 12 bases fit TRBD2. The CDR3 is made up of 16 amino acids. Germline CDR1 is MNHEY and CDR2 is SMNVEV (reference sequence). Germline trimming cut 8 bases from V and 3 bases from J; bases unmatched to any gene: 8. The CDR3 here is CASRRTSGNVYNEQFF. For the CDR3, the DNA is TGTGCCAGCCGTAGGACTAGCGGGAATGTCTACAATGAGCAGTTCTTC.

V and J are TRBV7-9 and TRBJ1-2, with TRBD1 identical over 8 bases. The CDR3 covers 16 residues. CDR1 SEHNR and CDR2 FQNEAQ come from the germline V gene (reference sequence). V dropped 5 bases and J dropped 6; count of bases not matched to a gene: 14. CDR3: CASSPSSGGQGHGYTF. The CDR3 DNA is TGTGCCAGCAGCCCCTCTAGCGGAGGACAGGGCCATGGCTACACCTTC.

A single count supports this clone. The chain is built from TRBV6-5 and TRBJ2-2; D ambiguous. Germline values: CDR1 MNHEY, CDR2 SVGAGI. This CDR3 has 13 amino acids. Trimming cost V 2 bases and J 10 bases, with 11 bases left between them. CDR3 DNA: TGTGCCAGCAGTTACATGAGGTCCGAGGAGCTGTTTTTT. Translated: CASSYMRSEELFF.

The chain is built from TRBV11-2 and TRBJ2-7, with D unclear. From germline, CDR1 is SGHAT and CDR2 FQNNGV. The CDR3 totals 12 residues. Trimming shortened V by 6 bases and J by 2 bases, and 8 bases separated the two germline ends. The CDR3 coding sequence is TGTGCCAGCAGTCGAGGAGCCTACGAGCAGTACTTC. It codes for CASSRGAYEQYF.

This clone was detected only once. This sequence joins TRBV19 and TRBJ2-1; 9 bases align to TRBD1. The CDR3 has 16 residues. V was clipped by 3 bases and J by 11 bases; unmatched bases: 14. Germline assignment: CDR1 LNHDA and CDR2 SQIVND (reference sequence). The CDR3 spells CASSIGLGGQGTKQFF. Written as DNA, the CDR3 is TGTGCCAGTAGTATTGGATTAGGAGGACAGGGGACGAAGCAGTTCTTC.

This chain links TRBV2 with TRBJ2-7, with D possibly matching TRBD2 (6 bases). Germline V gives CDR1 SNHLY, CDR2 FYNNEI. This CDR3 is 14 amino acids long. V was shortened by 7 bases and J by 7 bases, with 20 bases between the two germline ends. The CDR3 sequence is CASTGLPGPGEQYF. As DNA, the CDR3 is TGTGCCAGCACGGGACTCCCTGGCCCCGGGGAGCAGTACTTC.

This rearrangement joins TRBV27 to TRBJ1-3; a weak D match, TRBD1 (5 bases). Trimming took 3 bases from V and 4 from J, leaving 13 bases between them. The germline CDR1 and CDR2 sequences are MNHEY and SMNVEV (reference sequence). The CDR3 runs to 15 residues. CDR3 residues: CASSFQGTRGNTIYF. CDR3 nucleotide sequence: TGTGCCAGCAGTTTCCAGGGAACGCGAGGAAACACCATATATTTT.

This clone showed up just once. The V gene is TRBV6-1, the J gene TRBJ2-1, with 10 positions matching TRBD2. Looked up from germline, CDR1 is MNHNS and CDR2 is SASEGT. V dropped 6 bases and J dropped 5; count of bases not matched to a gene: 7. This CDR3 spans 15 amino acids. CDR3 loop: CASRGGLATNNEQFF. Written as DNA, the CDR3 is TGTGCCAGCAGGGGGGGACTAGCGACGAACAATGAGCAGTTCTTC.